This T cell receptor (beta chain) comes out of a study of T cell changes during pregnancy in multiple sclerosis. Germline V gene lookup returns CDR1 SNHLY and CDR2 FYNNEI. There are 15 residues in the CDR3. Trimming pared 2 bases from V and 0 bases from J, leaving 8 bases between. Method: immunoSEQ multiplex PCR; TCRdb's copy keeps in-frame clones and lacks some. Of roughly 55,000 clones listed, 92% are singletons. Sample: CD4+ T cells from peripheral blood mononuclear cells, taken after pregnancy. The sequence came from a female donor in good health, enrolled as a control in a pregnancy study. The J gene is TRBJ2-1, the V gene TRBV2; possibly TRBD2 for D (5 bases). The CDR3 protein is CASSETGSSYNEQFF. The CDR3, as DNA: TGTGCCAGCAGTGAAACGGGAAGCTCCTACAATGAGCAGTTCTTC.